Presented here are 25 T cell receptor beta chains from one specimen sequenced in a study of cytomegalovirus exposure and HLA in healthy donors. The PCR was carried out with 60 Vbeta primers and 13 Jbeta primers. TCRdb's copy holds only in-frame clones and misses some; the assay was immunoSEQ multiplex PCR. In all, the sample yields tens of thousands of clones. The sequenced material came from PBMCs. Receptor source: a woman aged 30 to 39 in good health and CMV-seronegative.

V is TRBV2 and J is TRBJ2-7; the D gene is possibly TRBD1 (6 bases). CDR1 SNHLY and CDR2 FYNNEI come from the germline V gene. Trimming left V 6 bases short and J 2 bases short, with 11 bases between. The CDR3 runs to 13 residues. The CDR3 region has the DNA TGTGCCAGCAGCAGACAGGCCACCTACGAGCAGTACTTC. It translates to CASSRQATYEQYF.

The gene calls are TRBV9 and TRBJ2-4; D is possibly TRBD1 (6 bases). The V end was cut by 7 bases, the J end by 0 bases, with 11 bases between. The germline V gene encodes CDR1 SGDLS and CDR2 YYNGEE. The CDR3 runs 14 residues. CDR3 sequence: CASGKGEAKNIQYF. CDR3 coding DNA: TGTGCCAGCGGGAAGGGGGAAGCCAAAAACATTCAGTACTTC.

The V call is TRBV20-1, the J call TRBJ1-1; D call uncertain. The length of the CDR3 is 11 residues. V lost 5 bases and J 6 bases, leaving 10 bases between the germline ends. The germline gives CDR1 DFQATT, CDR2 SNEGSKA (reference sequence). This chain's CDR3 is CSALGRAEAFF. As DNA, the CDR3 is TGCAGTGCTCTAGGGCGGGCTGAAGCTTTCTTT.

The V call is TRBV27, the J call TRBJ2-7; possibly TRBD2 for D (5 bases). Germline values: CDR1 MNHEY, CDR2 SMNVEV (reference sequence). This CDR3 is 15 amino acids long. V shed 3 bases and J shed 3 bases, with 15 bases lying between them. CDR3 nucleotides: TGTGCCAGCAGTTTCGGTGGGTACGGGGTCTACGAGCAGTACTTC. It translates to CASSFGGYGVYEQYF.

The V gene is TRBV9, the J gene TRBJ1-3; a weak D match, TRBD1 (5 bases). The V end lost 0 bases, the J end lost 2 bases, and 12 bases lay between the germline ends. Germline-derived CDR1 and CDR2 are SGDLS and YYNGEE. The CDR3 runs to 16 residues. CDR3: CASSVEQGQPGNTIYF. DNA of the CDR3: TGTGCCAGCAGCGTAGAGCAGGGTCAGCCTGGAAACACCATATATTTT.

This chain connects TRBV4-1 to TRBJ1-2; D is undetermined. CDR1 MGHRA and CDR2 YSYEKL come from the germline V gene. The V gene lost 0 bases and the J gene lost 7 bases, with 12 bases spanning the gap. The CDR3 covers 14 residues. CDR3 bases: TGCGCCAGCAGCCAAGACGGCCGGGGTGGTGGCTACACCTTC. It specifies CASSQDGRGGGYTF.

This sequence joins TRBV28 and TRBJ1-1; possibly TRBD1 for D (5 bases). This CDR3 has 14 amino acids. Germline V gene sequence: CDR1 MDHEN, CDR2 SYDVKM. Trimming removed 3 bases from V and 1 base from J, with 9 bases in between. In nucleotides, the CDR3 is TGTGCCAGCAGTTTTGGGGGGACGAACACTGAAGCTTTCTTT. Encoded protein: CASSFGGTNTEAFF.

The rearrangement uses TRBV5-1 and TRBJ2-3, with TRBD1 as a possible D gene (6 bases). V was cut by 3 bases and J by 4 bases, with 21 bases left in between. From germline, CDR1 is SGHRS and CDR2 YFSETQ. The CDR3 covers 17 residues. CDR3 nucleotides: TGCGCCAGCAGCTCCCTACAGGTCCTGGGGGCAGCAGATACGCAGTATTTT. This encodes CASSSLQVLGAADTQYF. The full variable domain, with the rest looked up from reference TRBV5-1 and TRBJ2-3, is KAGVTQTPRYLIKTRGQQVTLSCSPISGHRSVSWYQQTPGQGLQFLFEYFSETQRNKGNFPGRFSGRQFSNSRSEMNVSTLELGDSALYLCASSSLQVLGAADTQYFGPGTRLTVL.

The CDR3 region is CASSRLAGVLHLTDTQYF. The CDR3 nucleotides read TGTGCCAGCAGCCGACTAGCGGGGGTCCTACACCTCACAGATACGCAGTATTTT. The chain links TRBV5-6 to TRBJ2-3; 12 positions agree with TRBD2. This CDR3 is built from 18 residues. Germline V gene lookup returns CDR1 SGHDT and CDR2 YYEEEE. With V trimmed by 4 bases and J by 2 bases, 11 bases remained unmatched.

The chain has TRBV30 and TRBJ2-7; D is perhaps TRBD1 (5 bases). The ends were cut back, 7 bases at V and 0 bases at J, with 13 bases in the middle. Germline-derived CDR1 and CDR2 are GTSNPN and SVGIG (reference sequence). The CDR3 loop spans 13 amino acids. The CDR3 spells CASRTSVSYEQYF. The CDR3 region has the DNA TGTGCCTCCAGGACAAGCGTCTCCTACGAGCAGTACTTC.

The V call is TRBV5-6, the J call TRBJ2-7, with 11 bases identical to TRBD2. The V gene's germline CDR1 is SGHDT and CDR2 YYEEEE. The CDR3 length is 15 residues. V gave up 4 bases and J gave up 6 bases; unmatched junction bases: 9. The CDR3 loop is CASSPGLADFLEQYF. The CDR3 DNA reads as TGTGCCAGCAGCCCGGGACTAGCGGACTTCCTCGAGCAGTACTTC.

The chain links TRBV7-9 to TRBJ2-7; D possibly corresponds to TRBD1 (6 bases). CDR1 and CDR2 from the germline V gene are SEHNR and FQNEAQ (reference sequence). V was cut by 6 bases and J by 4 bases, with 19 bases left in between. The CDR3 consists of 15 residues. The CDR3 loop is CASSPVRGLSYEQYF. CDR3 coding DNA: TGTGCCAGCAGTCCGGTCAGGGGATTATCGTACGAGCAGTACTTC.

This sequence joins TRBV11-3 and TRBJ2-1, with TRBD2 matching 12 bases. V shed 1 base and J 6 bases; nucleotides not matched to a gene: 4. The CDR3 is made up of 16 amino acids. In germline, CDR1 is SGHNT, CDR2 YENEEA. This chain's CDR3 is CASSLALAGGPNEQFF. The CDR3 DNA reads TGTGCCAGCAGCTTAGCTCTAGCGGGAGGGCCCAATGAGCAGTTCTTC. The whole variable domain, remainder taken from reference TRBV11-3 and TRBJ2-1, is EAGVVQSPRYKIIEKKQPVAFWCNPISGHNTLYWYLQNLGQGPELLIRYENEEAVDDSQLPKDRFSAERLKGVDSTLKIQPAELGDSAVYLCASSLALAGGPNEQFFGPGTRLTVL.

The chain uses TRBV18 and TRBJ2-2; 8 bases map to TRBD1. Germline loops: CDR1 KGHSH, CDR2 LQKENI. J lost 0 bases, V lost 3 bases, and 15 bases had no gene match. CDR3 length: 20 amino acids. CDR3 protein: CASSPRTGPILPSNTGELFF. For the CDR3, the DNA is TGTGCCAGCTCACCGAGGACAGGGCCAATACTCCCTTCGAACACCGGGGAGCTGTTTTTT.

V usage is TRBV2 and J usage is TRBJ1-5; TRBD1 agrees at 7 bases. Germline trimming cut 7 bases from V and 1 base from J; bases unmatched to any gene: 7. Germline V lookup: CDR1 SNHLY, CDR2 FYNNEI. This CDR3 spans 15 amino acids. As DNA, the CDR3 is TGTGCCAGCACCCCGACAGGGACAAGCAATCAGCCCCAGCATTTT. Its translation: CASTPTGTSNQPQHF.

The chain joins TRBV7-6 to TRBJ2-7; maybe TRBD1 (5 bases). With 0 bases removed from V and 3 bases from J, the gap between germline ends came to 9 bases. The CDR3 totals 14 residues. Germline lookup yields CDR1 SGHVS and CDR2 FNYEAQ. CDR3 loop: CASSLADSLYEQYF. CDR3 coding DNA: TGTGCCAGCAGCTTAGCTGACAGTCTCTACGAGCAGTACTTC.

The chain recombines TRBV18 with TRBJ1-2; D remains unclear. The CDR3 totals 13 residues. Deletions cut 8 bases from V and 8 bases from J, with 18 bases between. Germline V lookup: CDR1 KGHSH, CDR2 LQKENI. In nucleotides, the CDR3 is TGTGCCAGCGCTGTGGAGCCCGTCCAAGGCTACACCTTC. It translates to CASAVEPVQGYTF. The entire variable domain, with the rest obtained from reference TRBV18 and TRBJ1-2, is as follows: NAGVMQNPRHLVRRRGQEARLRCSPMKGHSHVYWYRQLPEEGLKFMVYLQKENIIDESGMPKERFSAEFPKEGPSILRIQQVVRGDSAAYFCASAVEPVQGYTFGSGTRLTVV.

The V gene is TRBV4-3, the J gene TRBJ2-7; 11 nucleotides match TRBD2. Germline lookup yields CDR1 LGHNA and CDR2 YSLEER. This CDR3 has 15 amino acids. After removal of 0 bases from V and 4 bases from J, the junction contained 2 bases not matched to a gene. CDR3 bases: TGCGCCAGCAGCCAAGATTCTAGCGGGGGGTACGAGCAGTACTTC. It codes for CASSQDSSGGYEQYF.

The genes are TRBV9 and TRBJ2-5; 13 nucleotides agree with TRBD2. This CDR3 has 15 amino acids. Germline V gives CDR1 SGDLS, CDR2 YYNGEE. The V and J ends lost 1 base and 4 bases, in that order; junction bases with no gene match: 1. CDR3 bases: TGTGCCAGCAGCGTAACTAGCGGGGGGGGAGAGACCCAGTACTTC. It codes for CASSVTSGGGETQYF.

The V gene is TRBV6-5, the J gene TRBJ2-5, with 8 nucleotides matching TRBD2. CDR3 length equals 14 residues. The germline CDR1 and CDR2 sequences are MNHEY and SVGAGI. V was clipped by 6 bases and J by 4 bases; unmatched bases: 7. CDR3 bases: TGTGCCAGCAGCCCCGGACTAGCTGTAGAGACCCAGTACTTC. This translates into CASSPGLAVETQYF.

Regarding this clone: An end of the junction does not agree with germline; a read error may underlie this. This chain connects TRBV6-5 to TRBJ1-1, with D possibly matching TRBD1 (5 bases). Germline values: CDR1 MNHEY, CDR2 SVGAGI. This CDR3 is 14 amino acids long. The CDR3 spells CASSSFDRAGRGVF. As DNA, the CDR3 is TGTGCCAGCAGTTCTTTCGACCGGGCGGGGCGGGGAGTCTTT.

This chain joins TRBV6-6 and TRBJ1-2; D gene uncertain. Germline-derived CDR1 and CDR2 are MNHNY and SVGAGI (reference sequence). Trimming stripped 11 bases from V and 6 bases from J, with 7 bases between. The CDR3 is made up of 9 amino acids. CDR3 sequence: CAPRNGYTF. CDR3 DNA: TGTGCCCCGCGAAATGGCTACACCTTC.

The chain is built from TRBV7-2 and TRBJ2-7; TRBD1 matches at 8 bases. This CDR3 spans 14 amino acids. V shed 10 bases, J shed 2 bases, and the junction held 10 bases outside the gene matches. The V gene's germline CDR1 is SGHTA and CDR2 FQGNSA. This CDR3 is CATKGQVVAYEQYF. The CDR3 DNA sequence: TGTGCCACTAAGGGACAGGTTGTCGCCTACGAGCAGTACTTC.

This rearrangement joins TRBV6-1 to TRBJ1-2; the D is unclear. CDR1 MNHNS and CDR2 SASEGT come from the germline V gene. The CDR3 spans 13 residues. Trimming shortened V by 4 bases and J by 1 base, and 7 bases separated the two germline ends. In nucleotides, the CDR3 is TGTGCCAGCAGTGTGGCGGATAACTATGGCTACACCTTC. The encoded protein is CASSVADNYGYTF.

This chain uses TRBV11-2 with TRBJ2-1; TRBD1 is a possible D gene (7 bases). The ends were cut back, 1 base at V and 9 bases at J, with 16 bases in the middle. This CDR3 comprises 15 residues. The germline V gene encodes CDR1 SGHAT and CDR2 FQNNGV. CDR3: CASSLAAAQGGEQFF. The CDR3 bases are TGTGCCAGCAGCTTAGCAGCGGCCCAGGGGGGTGAGCAGTTCTTC.